Listed below are T cell receptor beta chains from one sample, sequenced in a study of cytomegalovirus exposure and HLA in healthy donors. Assay: immunoSEQ multiplex PCR; the TCRdb copy retains only in-frame clones and omits some. The sample has around 60,000 clones; around 92% are singletons. What was sequenced was PBMCs. These receptors came from a woman aged 18-29 years in good health and CMV-seronegative. Both conserved end residues are trimmed from each CDR3. Clone size appears in some rows only: once, few, many, or a class for an expanded clone.

clone_size j_call v_call cdr3_aa
- TRBJ2-1 TRBV11-2 ASSFRSGRYNEQF
- TRBJ1-1 TRBV28 ASSDREVNTEAF
- TRBJ2-1 TRBV6-1 ASRGEQGWDEQF
- TRBJ1-1 TRBV14 ASSQDSRLNTEAF
- TRBJ2-7 TRBV10-3 AIATAGGLYEQY
once TRBJ2-5 TRBV10-3 AIRRTGGEETQY
- TRBJ2-1 TRBV6-1 ASSARTGGVYEQF
- TRBJ2-2 TRBV18 ASSPRTTPNTGELF
- TRBJ2-7 TRBV18 ASSLSDSREQY
- TRBJ1-1 TRBV6-5 ASRTSLNTEAF
- TRBJ1-4 TRBV30 AWSPGSRREKLF
- TRBJ2-7 TRBV29-1 SARGGTYEQY
- TRBJ2-7 TRBV4-1 ASSAPGLDEQY
- TRBJ2-7 TRBV2 ASSFRTASYEQY
once TRBJ2-7 TRBV5-8 ASSPGQGEDEQY
- TRBJ1-1 TRBV7-8 ASSRQNTEAF
- TRBJ1-1 TRBV7-9 ASSLGGTGDRRDTEAF
- TRBJ1-2 TRBV7-9 ASSLLGTGILSEGYT
- TRBJ2-5 TRBV5-4 ASSLARGGKTQY
- TRBJ1-2 TRBV7-9 ASGTDIDYGYT
- TRBJ2-7 TRBV29-1 SVEVGLTYEQY
- TRBJ2-3 TRBV7-7 ASSLAEADTQY
- TRBJ2-1 TRBV2 ASSELIAGGIEQF
- TRBJ2-1 TRBV19 AGAVHEQF
- TRBJ1-1 TRBV18 ASSPPQNTEAF
few TRBJ1-3 TRBV7-6 ASSSASGASGNTIY
- TRBJ1-1 TRBV6-5 ASSYRQGNTEAF
- TRBJ2-7 TRBV5-6 ASSLGLGSSYEQY
- TRBJ2-7 TRBV7-8 ASSPQEGEVEQY
- TRBJ2-7 TRBV4-2 ASSQANRDYEQY